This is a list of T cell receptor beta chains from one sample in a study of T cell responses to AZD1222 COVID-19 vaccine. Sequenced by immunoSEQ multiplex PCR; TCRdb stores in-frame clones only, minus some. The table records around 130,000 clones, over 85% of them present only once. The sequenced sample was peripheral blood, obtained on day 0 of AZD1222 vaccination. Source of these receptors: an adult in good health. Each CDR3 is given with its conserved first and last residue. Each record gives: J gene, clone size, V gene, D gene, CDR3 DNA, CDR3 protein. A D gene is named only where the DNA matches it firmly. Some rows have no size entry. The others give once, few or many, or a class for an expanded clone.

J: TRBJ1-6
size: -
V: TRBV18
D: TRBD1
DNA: TGTGCCAGCTCACCGGGACAGGGGAATTCACCCCTCCACTTT
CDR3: CASSPGQGNSPLHF

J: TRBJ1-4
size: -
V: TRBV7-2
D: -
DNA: TGTGCCAGCAATCCCAGGGCCGGAGAAAAACTGTTTTTT
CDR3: CASNPRAGEKLFF

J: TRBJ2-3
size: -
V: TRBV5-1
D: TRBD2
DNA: TGCGCCAGCAGCACAAGCGGGAGGTCAGATACGCAGTATTTT
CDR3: CASSTSGRSDTQYF

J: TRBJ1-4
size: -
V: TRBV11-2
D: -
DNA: TGTGCCAGCAGCTTAGATCGCGGACATGAAAAACTGTTTTTT
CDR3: CASSLDRGHEKLFF

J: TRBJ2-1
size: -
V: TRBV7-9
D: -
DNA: TGTGCCAGCAGCTTAGCTACAGTCTCACATGAGCAGTTCTTC
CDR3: CASSLATVSHEQFF

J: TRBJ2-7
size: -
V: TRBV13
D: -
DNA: TGTGCCAGCAGCTTGTATCCGGGCGAGCAGTACTTC
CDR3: CASSLYPGEQYF

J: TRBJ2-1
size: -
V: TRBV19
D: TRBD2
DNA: TGTGCCAGTACCGCGACTAGCGGGAGAACCAACAATGAGCAGTTCTTC
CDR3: CASTATSGRTNNEQFF

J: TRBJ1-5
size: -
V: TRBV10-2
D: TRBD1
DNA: TGCGCCAGCAGTGATAATAGGGGGCTGGGCAATCAGCCCCAGCATTTT
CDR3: CASSDNRGLGNQPQHF

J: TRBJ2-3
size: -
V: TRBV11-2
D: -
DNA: TGTGCCAGCAGCTTATATACAGATACGCAGTATTTT
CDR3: CASSLYTDTQYF

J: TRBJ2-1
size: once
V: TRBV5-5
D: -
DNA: TGTGCCAGCAGCTTGGTTCGGAATGAGCAGTTCTTC
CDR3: CASSLVRNEQFF

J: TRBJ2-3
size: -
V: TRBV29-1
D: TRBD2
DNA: TGCAGCGTTGGCGGGAGGGCCGGGACAGATACGCAGTATTTT
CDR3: CSVGGRAGTDTQYF

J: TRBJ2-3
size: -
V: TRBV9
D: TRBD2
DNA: TGTGCCAGCAGCGCCGGGACTAGTCAATTTAGAGATACGCAGTATTTT
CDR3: CASSAGTSQFRDTQYF

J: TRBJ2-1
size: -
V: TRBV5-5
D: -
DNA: TGTGCCAGCAGCTTGAGAGCTAACAATGAGCAGTTCTTC
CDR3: CASSLRANNEQFF

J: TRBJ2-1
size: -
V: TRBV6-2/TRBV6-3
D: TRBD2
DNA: TGTGCCAGCAGTTACCTAGCGGAATACAATGAGCAGTTCTTC
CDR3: CASSYLAEYNEQFF

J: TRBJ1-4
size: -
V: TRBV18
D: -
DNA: TGTGCCAGCTCACCCGGGACGGTTTTGTTTTTT
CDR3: CASSPGTVLFF

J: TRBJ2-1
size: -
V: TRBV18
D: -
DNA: TGTGCCAGCTCACCACCTTCGCAATACGACTCCTACAATGAGCAGTTCTTC
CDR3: CASSPPSQYDSYNEQFF

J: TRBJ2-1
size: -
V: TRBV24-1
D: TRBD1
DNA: TGTGCCACCTCGGACAGGGGTTTCACGGTCGATGAGCAGTTCTTC
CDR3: CATSDRGFTVDEQFF

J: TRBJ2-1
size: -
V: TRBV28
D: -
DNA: TGTGCCAGCAGTTCCCAGGGGTCGAGCTCCTACAATGAGCAGTTCTTC
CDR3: CASSSQGSSSYNEQFF

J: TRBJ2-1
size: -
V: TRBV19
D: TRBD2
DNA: TGTGCCAGTACCGGGACTAGCGGGAGGAATGAGCAGTTCTTC
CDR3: CASTGTSGRNEQFF

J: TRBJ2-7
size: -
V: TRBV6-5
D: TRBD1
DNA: TGTGCCAGCAGTTACTCGGGACAGGGGGCCGGCGAGCAGTACTTC
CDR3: CASSYSGQGAGEQYF

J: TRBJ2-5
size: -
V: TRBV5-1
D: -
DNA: TGCGCCAGCAGGGGTGGCAGGGGAGAGACCCAGTACTTC
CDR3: CASRGGRGETQYF

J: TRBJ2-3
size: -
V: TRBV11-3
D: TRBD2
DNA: TGTGCCAGCAGCTTCTCAGCGGGGAACACAGATACGCAGTATTTT
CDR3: CASSFSAGNTDTQYF

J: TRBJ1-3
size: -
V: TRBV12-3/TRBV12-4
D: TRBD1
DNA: TGTGCCAGCAGGGTCCAGACAGGGGTGATATATTTT
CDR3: CASRVQTGVIYF

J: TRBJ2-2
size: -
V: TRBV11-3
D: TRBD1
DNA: TGTGCCAGCAGCTTAGCCGGACAGGGGGGCAACACCGGGGAGCTGTTTTTT
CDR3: CASSLAGQGGNTGELFF

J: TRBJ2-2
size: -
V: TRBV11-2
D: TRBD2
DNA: TGTGCCAGCAGCTTAAAGCCTAGCGGGGGTTACACCGGGGAGCTGTTTTTT
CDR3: CASSLKPSGGYTGELFF

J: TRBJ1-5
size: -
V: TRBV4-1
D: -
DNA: TGCGCCAGCAGCCAAGTCTCAGAATATCAGCCCCAGCATTTT
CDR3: CASSQVSEYQPQHF

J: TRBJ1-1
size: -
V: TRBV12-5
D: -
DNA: TGTGCTAGTGGTCTGGGGACCGGGACCAAGAACACTGAAGCTTTCTTT
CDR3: CASGLGTGTKNTEAFF

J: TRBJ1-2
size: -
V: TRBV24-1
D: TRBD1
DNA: TGTGCCACCAGTGACCAGGACAGGGTCGATTATGGCTACACCTTC
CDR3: CATSDQDRVDYGYTF

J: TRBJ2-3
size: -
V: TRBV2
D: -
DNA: TGTGCCAGCAGAAAGGACCCGGGCACAGATACGCAGTATTTT
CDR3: CASRKDPGTDTQYF

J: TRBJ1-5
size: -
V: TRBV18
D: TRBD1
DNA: TGTGCCAGCTCACCAGACAGGGTCAGTCAGCCCCAGCATTTT
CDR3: CASSPDRVSQPQHF

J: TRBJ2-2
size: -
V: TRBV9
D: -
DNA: TGTGCCAGCAGCGCCCAGGGTACGTCCGGGGAGCTGTTTTTT
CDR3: CASSAQGTSGELFF

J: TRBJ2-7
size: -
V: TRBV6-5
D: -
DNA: TGTGCCAGCGGCTCTCCGGACGAGCAGTACTTC
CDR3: CASGSPDEQYF